The 3 T cell receptor beta chains listed next were all sequenced from one sample in a study of cytomegalovirus exposure and HLA in healthy donors. The primer mix had 60 Vbeta and 13 Jbeta primers. Measured with immunoSEQ multiplex PCR; TCRdb has only the in-frame clones, and not every one. Altogether around 130,000 clones are present, roughly 82% being singletons, with the ten largest covering 1.5%. Input material: PBMCs. The receptors here all came from a woman aged 18-30 years in good health and CMV-seronegative.

This rearrangement joins TRBV2 to TRBJ1-6; D unresolved. Germline CDR1 is SNHLY and CDR2 is FYNNEI. The ends were cut back, 7 bases at V and 0 bases at J, with 4 bases in the middle. This CDR3 is 13 amino acids long. CDR3 protein: CASKSSYNSPLHF. DNA for the CDR3: TGTGCCAGCAAGAGCTCCTATAATTCACCCCTCCACTTT.

The V call is TRBV14, the J call TRBJ2-7; 8 nucleotides line up with TRBD2. The CDR3 runs 11 residues. Per germline, CDR1 SGHDN and CDR2 FVKESK. V shed 9 bases and J 6 bases; nucleotides not matched to a gene: 4. The CDR3 region has the DNA TGTGCCAGTTCGCGGGGGGTCGAGCAGTACTTC. This translates into CASSRGVEQYF.

The chain combines TRBV10-3 with TRBJ2-7; D may be TRBD1 (6 bases). CDR1 and CDR2 from the germline V gene are ENHRY and SYGVKD. V shed 11 bases and J shed 3 bases, with 11 bases lying between them. CDR3 size: 11 residues. The CDR3 nucleotides read TGTGCCCTAGAGGACAGCTACGAGCAGTACTTC. This sequence encodes CALEDSYEQYF.